Described below is a single T cell receptor (beta chain) sequence and its context. Its specificity is unknown. The CDR3 loop spans 17 amino acids. The trim removed 1 base at V and 8 bases at J, leaving 11 bases unmatched. Germline lookup yields CDR1 LGHNT and CDR2 FRNRAP. The PCR had 60 Vbeta and 13 Jbeta primers. The protocol was immunoSEQ multiplex PCR, while the TCRdb copy is restricted to in-frame clones and leaves out a portion. The sample contains 200,000 or so clones, 75% to 85% of which appear only once. The record originates from a study of cytomegalovirus exposure and HLA in healthy donors. Study in general: From around 180 million T cells, an earlier analysis saw 120 million or so unique TCR beta sequences.

Study-level points and caveats: As a later analysis revealed, most CMV-associated TCR beta chains appeared HLA-restricted. Compared with the approximately 680-donor mean, an Asian-associated ancestry cluster reportedly had fewer N-insertions, according to a later analysis.

Sample: PBMCs. The receptor was derived from a girl under 18 in good health and CMV-seronegative. The chain employs TRBV12-5 and TRBJ2-1, with 10 positions matching TRBD2. The CDR3 DNA follows: TGTGCTAGTGGTTTGGGGGAGGGGGCTAGCGGGAGTGATGAGCAGTTCTTC. Its translation is CASGLGEGASGSDEQFF.